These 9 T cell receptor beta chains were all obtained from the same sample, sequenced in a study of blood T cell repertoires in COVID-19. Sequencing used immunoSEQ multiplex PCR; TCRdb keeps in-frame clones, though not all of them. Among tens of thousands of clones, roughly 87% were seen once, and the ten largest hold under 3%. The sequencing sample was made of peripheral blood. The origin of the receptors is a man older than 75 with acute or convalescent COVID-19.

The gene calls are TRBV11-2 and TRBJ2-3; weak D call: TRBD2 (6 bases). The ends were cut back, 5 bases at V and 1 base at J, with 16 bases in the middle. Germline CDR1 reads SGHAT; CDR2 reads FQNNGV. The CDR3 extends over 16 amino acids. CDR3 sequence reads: CASSTNGGLRTDTQYF. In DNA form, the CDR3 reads TGTGCCAGCAGCACGAATGGGGGACTTCGCACAGATACGCAGTATTTT.

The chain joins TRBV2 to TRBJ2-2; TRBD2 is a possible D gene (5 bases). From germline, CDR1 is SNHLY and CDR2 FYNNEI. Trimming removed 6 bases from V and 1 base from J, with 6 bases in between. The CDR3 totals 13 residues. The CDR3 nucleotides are TGTGCCAGCAGAGAGGGGAACACCGGGGAGCTGTTTTTT. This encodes CASREGNTGELFF.

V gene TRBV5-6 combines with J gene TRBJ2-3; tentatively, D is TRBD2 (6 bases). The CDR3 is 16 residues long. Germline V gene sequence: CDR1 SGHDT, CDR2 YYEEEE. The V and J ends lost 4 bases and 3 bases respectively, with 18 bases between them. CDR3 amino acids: CASSRDSYQVTDTQYF. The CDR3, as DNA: TGTGCCAGCAGCCGGGACTCCTACCAAGTGACAGATACGCAGTATTTT.

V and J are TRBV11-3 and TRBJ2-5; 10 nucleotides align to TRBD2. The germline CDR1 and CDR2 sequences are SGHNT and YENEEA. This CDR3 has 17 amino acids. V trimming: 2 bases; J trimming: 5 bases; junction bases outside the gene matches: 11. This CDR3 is CASSLYLAGVGVETQYF. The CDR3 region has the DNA TGTGCCAGCAGCTTATATCTAGCGGGAGTGGGGGTCGAGACCCAGTACTTC.

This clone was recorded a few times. CDR3 sequence: CASSIPGQSYEQYF. DNA for the CDR3: TGTGCCAGTAGTATTCCGGGACAGTCCTACGAGCAGTACTTC. The chain recombines TRBV19 with TRBJ2-7; 7 bases are a match to TRBD1. CDR1 is LNHDA and CDR2 is SQIVND in the germline V gene (reference sequence). The V segment lost 3 bases and the J segment 1 base; nucleotides outside the gene matches: 3. This CDR3 spans 14 amino acids.

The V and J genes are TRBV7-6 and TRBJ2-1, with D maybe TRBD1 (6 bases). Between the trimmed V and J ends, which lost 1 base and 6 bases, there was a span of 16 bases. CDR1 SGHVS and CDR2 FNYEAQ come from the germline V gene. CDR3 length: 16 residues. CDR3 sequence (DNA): TGTGCCAGCAGCTTAGATAGGGGACAAGGGAGCAATGAGCAGTTCTTC. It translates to CASSLDRGQGSNEQFF.

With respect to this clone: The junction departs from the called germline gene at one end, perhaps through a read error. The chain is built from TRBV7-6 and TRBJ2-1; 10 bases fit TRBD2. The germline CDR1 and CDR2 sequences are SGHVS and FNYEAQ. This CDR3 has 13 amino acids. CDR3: CASSLLLAGDWVF. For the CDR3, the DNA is TGTGCCAGCAGCTTACTCCTAGCGGGAGACTGGGTCTTC.

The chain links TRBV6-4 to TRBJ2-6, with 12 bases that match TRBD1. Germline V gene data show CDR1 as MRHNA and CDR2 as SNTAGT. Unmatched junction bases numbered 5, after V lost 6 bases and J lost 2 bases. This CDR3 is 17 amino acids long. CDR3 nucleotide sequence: TGTGCCAGCAGACCGGGACAGGGGGCAACTGGGGCCAACGTCCTGACTTTC. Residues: CASRPGQGATGANVLTF.

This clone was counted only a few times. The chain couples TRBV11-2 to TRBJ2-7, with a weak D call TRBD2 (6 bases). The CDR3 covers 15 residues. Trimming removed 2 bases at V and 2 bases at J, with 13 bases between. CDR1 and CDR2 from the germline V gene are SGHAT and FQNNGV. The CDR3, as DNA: TGTGCCAGCAGCTTAAGTGGGACTGTGACCTACGAGCAGTACTTC. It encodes CASSLSGTVTYEQYF.